A selection of T cell receptor beta chains follows, all from one sample in a study of T cells after yellow fever vaccination. TCRdb ran MiXCR on the 5' RACE reads and lists one entry per CDR3 protein. The sample shows about 69,000 distinct CDR3 sequences, 5.5% to 7.5% of them seen only once. Sequences were derived from CD4+ T cells sorted from PBMCs, sampled more than 14 days after the first yellow fever vaccination. The source of these receptors is a man between 18 and 29 years old who received the YFV17D yellow fever vaccine. CDR3s include the opening cysteine and the closing phenylalanine or tryptophan. The D gene is left open where the match is weak. Some rows mark clone size as missing; the rest say once, few, many or name a class of expanded clone.

J gene	D gene	clone size	V gene	CDR3 length	CDR3 protein	CDR3 DNA
TRBJ2-5	TRBD2	many	TRBV7-2	15	CASSLVGGGMETQYF	TGTGCCAGCAGCTTAGTGGGGGGGGGGATGGAGACCCAGTACTTC
TRBJ2-3	TRBD2	many	TRBV20-1	15	CSAPFGGGATDTQYF	TGCAGTGCCCCGTTTGGCGGGGGGGCAACAGATACGCAGTATTTT
TRBJ2-1	TRBD2	many	TRBV19	14	CASNGLAGNNEQFF	TGTGCCAGTAATGGGTTAGCGGGGAACAATGAGCAGTTCTTC
TRBJ2-6	.	many	TRBV5-5	15	CASSLRSDGANVLTF	TGTGCCAGCAGCTTGCGGAGTGATGGGGCCAACGTCCTGACTTTC
TRBJ1-1	.	many	TRBV12-3/TRBV12-4	12	CASTQVDTEAFF	TGTGCCAGCACCCAAGTGGACACTGAAGCTTTCTTT
TRBJ2-7	.	many	TRBV5-1	14	CASSLALSDFEQYF	TGCGCCAGCAGCTTGGCCCTTTCGGATTTCGAGCAGTACTTC
TRBJ2-7	.	many	TRBV6-2/TRBV6-3	14	CASSYSTVSYEQYF	TGTGCCAGCAGTTACTCGACGGTTTCCTACGAGCAGTACTTC
TRBJ1-4	.	many	TRBV19	14	CASSPQGAGEKLFF	TGTGCCAGTAGTCCACAGGGAGCGGGTGAAAAACTGTTTTTT
TRBJ2-7	.	many	TRBV7-8	15	CASSLAPGAGYEQYF	TGTGCCAGCAGCTTAGCCCCAGGGGCAGGATACGAGCAGTACTTC
TRBJ2-1	TRBD2	many	TRBV3-1	17	CASSQAGSGGSYNEQFF	TGTGCCAGCAGCCAGGCCGGCAGCGGGGGCTCCTACAATGAGCAGTTCTTC
TRBJ2-1	.	many	TRBV4-3	16	CASSQDTRVTYNEQFF	TGCGCCAGCAGCCAAGATACGAGGGTTACCTACAATGAGCAGTTCTTC
TRBJ2-5	TRBD1	many	TRBV27	17	CASSSRQGAKGQETQYF	TGTGCCAGCAGTTCACGACAGGGGGCTAAAGGACAAGAGACCCAGTACTTC
TRBJ2-1	TRBD2	many	TRBV7-3	14	CASSLGRGGYEQFF	TGTGCCAGCAGCTTAGGGCGGGGGGGCTATGAGCAGTTCTTC
TRBJ2-3	TRBD1	many	TRBV5-1	14	CASSATGGADTQYF	TGCGCCAGCAGCGCCACAGGGGGTGCAGATACGCAGTATTTT
TRBJ2-1	.	many	TRBV9	15	CASSVAPTSDNEQFF	TGTGCCAGCAGCGTAGCTCCGACCTCTGACAATGAGCAGTTCTTC
TRBJ1-2	.	many	TRBV20-1	13	CSAREGTSYGYTF	TGCAGTGCTAGGGAAGGGACGTCCTATGGCTACACCTTC
TRBJ1-1	.	many	TRBV9	13	CASSVGVGRRAFF	TGTGCCAGCAGCGTAGGGGTAGGGAGGCGAGCTTTCTTT
TRBJ2-5	.	many	TRBV9	15	CASSARPAGEETQYF	TGTGCCAGCAGCGCAAGACCTGCCGGGGAAGAGACCCAGTACTTC
TRBJ2-1	TRBD2	many	TRBV7-7	14	CASSLAGGFNEQFF	TGTGCCAGCAGCCTGGCGGGGGGATTTAATGAGCAGTTCTTC
TRBJ1-1	.	.	TRBV11-3	12	CASSSGGAEAFF	TGTGCCAGCAGCAGTGGGGGGGCTGAGGCTTTCTTT
TRBJ1-1	.	many	TRBV5-1	13	CASSLPGQTEAFF	TGCGCCAGCAGCTTGCCGGGCCAGACTGAAGCTTTCTTT
TRBJ2-7	TRBD1	many	TRBV20-1	16	CSARELGDRGIYEQYF	TGCAGTGCTAGAGAACTAGGGGACAGGGGGATCTACGAGCAGTACTTC
TRBJ2-1	TRBD1	many	TRBV23-1	15	CASSPGQGHRNEQFF	TGCGCCAGCAGTCCGGGACAGGGGCATCGCAATGAGCAGTTCTTC
TRBJ1-2	.	many	TRBV6-5	11	CASGSSALSTF	TGTGCCAGCGGGTCAAGCGCCTTGTCCACCTTC
TRBJ1-1	.	many	TRBV7-3	14	CASSLTYRLTEAFF	TGTGCCAGCAGCTTAACGTACAGGTTAACTGAAGCTTTCTTT
TRBJ1-1	TRBD1	many	TRBV5-6	15	CASSSNPTGGVEAFF	TGTGCCAGCAGCTCAAACCCGACAGGGGGAGTTGAAGCTTTCTTT
TRBJ1-4	.	many	TRBV20-1	13	CSALRSTNEKLFF	TGCAGTGCTCTGCGCTCAACTAATGAAAAACTGTTTTTT
TRBJ2-1	.	many	TRBV12-5	12	CASGFGYNEQFF	TGTGCTAGTGGTTTCGGGTACAATGAGCAGTTCTTC
TRBJ2-2	.	once	TRBV5-1	10	CASIPGELFF	TGCGCCAGCATTCCCGGGGAGCTGTTTTTT
TRBJ2-1	.	many	TRBV20-1	13	CSASLASYNEQFF	TGCAGTGCCAGCCTCGCGAGTTACAATGAGCAGTTCTTC
TRBJ2-3	TRBD2	many	TRBV20-1	13	CSAGGVGADTQYF	TGCAGTGCCGGGGGGGTGGGGGCAGATACGCAGTATTTT
TRBJ1-1	TRBD1	many	TRBV4-3	13	CASSRDRNTEAFF	TGCGCCAGCAGCCGGGACAGAAACACTGAAGCTTTCTTT
TRBJ1-2	TRBD1	many	TRBV5-1	14	CASSLPAGGRGYTF	TGCGCCAGCAGCTTACCGGCAGGGGGACGAGGCTACACCTTC
TRBJ2-4	.	many	TRBV6-5	14	CASSPFGAKNIQYF	TGTGCCAGCAGTCCGTTTGGGGCCAAAAACATTCAGTACTTC
TRBJ1-4	TRBD1	many	TRBV7-2	15	CASSQRTGRNEKLFF	TGTGCCAGCAGCCAGAGGACAGGGAGGAATGAAAAACTGTTTTTT
TRBJ2-5	.	many	TRBV10-3	15	CAHASQGSGQETQYF	TGTGCTCACGCGTCCCAAGGCTCGGGCCAAGAGACCCAGTACTTC
TRBJ2-7	.	many	TRBV7-8	13	CASSLVAEYEQYF	TGTGCCAGCAGCTTAGTGGCCGAGTACGAGCAGTACTTC
TRBJ2-5	.	many	TRBV27	14	CASSLQGRQETQYF	TGTGCCAGCAGTTTACAGGGGAGGCAAGAGACCCAGTACTTC
TRBJ2-1	.	many	TRBV29-1	14	CSVEETAGRPEQFF	TGCAGCGTTGAAGAAACGGCAGGCCGCCCTGAGCAGTTCTTC
TRBJ2-2	.	many	TRBV25-1	13	CASSEYWAGELFF	TGTGCCAGCAGTGAATATTGGGCCGGGGAGCTGTTTTTT
TRBJ2-3	.	many	TRBV20-1	13	CSARDRDTDTQYF	TGCAGTGCTAGAGACAGGGACACAGATACGCAGTATTTT
TRBJ2-1	TRBD2	many	TRBV12-3/TRBV12-4	17	CASSSPLSGGAVDEQFF	TGTGCCAGCAGTTCTCCCCTTAGCGGGGGGGCCGTGGATGAGCAGTTCTTC
TRBJ2-2	.	many	TRBV7-7	16	CASSLEGRGNTGELFF	TGTGCCAGCAGCTTAGAAGGCAGGGGTAACACCGGGGAGCTGTTTTTT
TRBJ2-1	.	.	TRBV5-6	15	CASSPGLFCYNEQFF	TGTGCCAGCAGCCCCGGACTATTCTGCTACAATGAGCAGTTCTTC
TRBJ2-3	TRBD1	many	TRBV5-1	20	CASSSNRDRGLYAGTDTQYF	TGCGCCAGCAGCTCGAACCGGGACAGGGGGCTCTATGCGGGCACAGATACGCAGTATTTT
TRBJ2-7	TRBD2	many	TRBV20-1	12	CSAPLAGDEQYF	TGCAGTGCTCCTCTAGCGGGGGACGAGCAGTACTTC
TRBJ2-5	TRBD2	many	TRBV29-1	16	CSVAGIAGGTSETQYF	TGCAGCGTCGCTGGAATAGCGGGGGGCACTTCGGAGACCCAGTACTTC
TRBJ1-2	.	many	TRBV12-3/TRBV12-4	16	CASTPHATDFNYGYTF	TGTGCCAGCACCCCCCACGCGACAGATTTCAACTATGGCTACACCTTC
TRBJ2-5	.	many	TRBV7-3	14	CASSLNRAEETQYF	TGTGCCAGCAGCTTAAATCGCGCCGAAGAGACCCAGTACTTC
TRBJ2-7	.	many	TRBV5-4	14	CASSPGDSHYEQYF	TGTGCCAGCAGCCCTGGTGACAGCCACTACGAGCAGTACTTC
TRBJ1-5	.	many	TRBV20-1	15	CSAREPFGTHQPQHF	TGCAGTGCTAGAGAGCCTTTCGGTACCCATCAGCCCCAGCATTTT
TRBJ2-1	TRBD1	.	TRBV12-3/TRBV12-4	14	CASGPTGPGIEQFF	TGTGCCAGCGGTCCGACAGGGCCCGGGATTGAGCAGTTCTTC
TRBJ1-1	.	many	TRBV20-1	11	CSARGGEGAFF	TGCAGTGCTAGAGGCGGGGAGGGAGCTTTCTTT
TRBJ2-1	.	many	TRBV5-1	13	CASSLRTDYEQFF	TGCGCCAGCAGCTTGAGGACAGACTATGAGCAGTTCTTC
TRBJ2-2	TRBD2	many	TRBV20-1	14	CSAPSGGAAGELFF	TGCAGTGCCCCTAGCGGGGGGGCCGCCGGGGAGCTGTTTTTT
TRBJ2-2	.	.	TRBV5-4	14	CASSWESNTGELFF	TGTGCCAGCAGCTGGGAATCGAACACCGGGGAGCTGTTTTTT
TRBJ1-2	.	.	TRBV5-1	14	CASSLAGREEGYTF	TGCGCCAGCAGCTTGGCCGGCAGGGAGGAAGGCTACACCTTC